The clone carrying this TCR beta chain was picked up a small number of times. Trimming removed 3 bases at V and 2 bases at J, with 11 bases between. In germline, CDR1 is LGHDT, CDR2 YNNKEL (reference sequence). There are 14 residues in the CDR3. The entry originates in a study of blood T cell repertoires in COVID-19. As for the study in general: Donors in the United States, Italy and Spain gave samples during acute or convalescent COVID-19. Sample material is recorded as cDNA or gDNA derived from T cells, B-cell-depleted T cells, or PBMCs.

Under the authors' procedure: Amplification of reference gene primers provided the estimated nucleated cell counts. The data were produced by immunoSEQ multiplex PCR, yet TCRdb's version contains in-frame clones alone and is incomplete. D and trimming were read from the DNA, whereas the V and J calls and clone size are those reported in that table. The profile shows around 100,000 clones, roughly 85% of them singletons. J is TRBJ2-7 and V is TRBV3-1 (or the pseudogene TRBV3-2), with D maybe TRBD1 (6 bases). The specimen sequenced was peripheral blood. The sequence was obtained from a man between 65 and 80 years old with active or convalescent COVID-19. The CDR3 DNA reads as TGTGCCAGCAGCCAGGGGGACATGGCCTACGAGCAGTACTTC. Translating gives CASSQGDMAYEQYF.